The clone carrying this TCR beta chain was seen at least ten times. The antigen is undetermined. The CDR3 sequence is 14 residues long. J lost 5 bases, V lost 4 bases, and 8 bases had no gene match. In making TCR beta libraries, quantitative 5'-RACE with molecular barcodes was used. TCRdb independently ran MiXCR on the 5' RACE reads; one entry per CDR3 protein. The sample has under 250,000 distinct CDR3 sequences, around 8% seen once. These data come from a study of CD8 T cells in ankylosing spondylitis. General study findings and limits: Earlier authors reported some of these motif variants in reactive arthritis synovial fluid and blood. Relatively rare in peripheral blood, disease-linked clones were also CD8+. According to the report, clones linked to the disease were significantly enriched in matched synovial fluid samples taken from ankylosing spondylitis patients.

This clonotype was sampled from a female donor with ankylosing spondylitis or in good health (not recorded which). Input material: blood, either unsorted or a sorted T cell fraction (not recorded which). This rearrangement joins TRBV12-3 or TRBV12-4 to TRBJ2-7; 7 bases line up with TRBD1. CDR3: CASSSDRSWDEQYF. In DNA, the CDR3 is TGTGCCAGCAGTTCGGACAGGTCTTGGGACGAGCAGTACTTC.